The present T cell receptor (beta chain) was sequenced within a study of T cell responses to AZD1222 COVID-19 vaccine. Here immunoSEQ multiplex PCR was the method, and the copy in TCRdb shows in-frame clones only, minus some. The table shows some 190,000 clones, with about 93% occurring only once. The receptor was isolated from an adult who received the AZD1222 COVID-19 vaccine. The sequencing used peripheral blood, collected 28 days after the second AZD1222 dose.

CDR3 in amino acids: CASRGTLGDNEQFF. In DNA form, the CDR3 reads TGTGCCTCAAGGGGGACATTAGGCGACAATGAGCAGTTCTTC. This chain joins TRBV10-3 and TRBJ2-1, with D perhaps TRBD1 (6 bases). CDR3 length: 14 residues. The V gene's germline CDR1 is ENHRY and CDR2 SYGVKD. The V end lost 11 bases, the J end lost 5 bases, and 19 bases lay between the germline ends.